These 10 T cell receptor beta chains originate from one sample sequenced in a study of shared clonotypes between healthy human individuals. Method: immunoSEQ multiplex PCR; TCRdb's copy keeps in-frame clones and lacks some. The sample includes some 580,000 clones, 95% to 98% of them seen just once. The naive CD8 fraction comprised CD45RO-negative cells positively selected for CCR7 and excluded terminally differentiated effector memory CD45RA+ cells. The sequenced material came from naive CD8+ T cells sorted from blood. These receptors came from a man aged 30-40 years in good health.

The chain links TRBV12-5 to TRBJ1-1; no definite D call. This CDR3 spans 11 amino acids. V gave up 4 bases and J gave up 7 bases, with 7 bases separating them. CDR1 is LGHNT, CDR2 FRNRAP, per germline. The CDR3 sequence is CASGSSYEAFF. CDR3 nucleotide sequence: TGTGCTAGTGGTTCATCTTATGAAGCTTTCTTT.

The genes are TRBV7-9 and TRBJ2-2, with TRBD2 identical over 14 bases. The CDR3 extends over 17 amino acids. Germline V gives CDR1 SEHNR, CDR2 FQNEAQ (reference sequence). Losses at the gene ends were 3 bases for V and 5 bases for J; bases not matched to a gene: 5. Written as DNA, the CDR3 is TGTGCCAGCAGCTTCCCGGGACTAGCGGGAGCAACCGGGGAGCTGTTTTTT. It yields the protein CASSFPGLAGATGELFF.

The J gene is TRBJ2-7, the V gene TRBV11-2, with TRBD2 as a possible D gene (5 bases). CDR3 length: 12 residues. V lost 5 bases, J lost 6 bases, and 11 bases lay in between. The germline V gene encodes CDR1 SGHAT and CDR2 FQNNGV. CDR3 region: CASSKREPEQYF. The DNA of the CDR3 is TGTGCCAGCAGCAAAAGGGAGCCCGAGCAGTACTTC. The whole variable domain, remainder taken from reference TRBV11-2 and TRBJ2-7, is EAGVAQSPRYKIIEKRQSVAFWCNPISGHATLYWYQQILGQGPKLLIQFQNNGVVDDSQLPKDRFSAERLKGVDSTLKIQPAKLEDSAVYLCASSKREPEQYFGPGTRLTVT.

The chain links TRBV30 to TRBJ1-5; TRBD1 is a possible D gene (5 bases). The CDR3 length is 15 residues. CDR1 is GTSNPN, CDR2 SVGIG, per germline (reference sequence). V was trimmed by 2 bases and J by 5 bases, leaving 16 bases between them. CDR3 in amino acids: CAWSPGDLTYQPQHF. The CDR3 DNA reads TGTGCCTGGAGTCCTGGGGACTTAACTTATCAGCCCCAGCATTTT. Filled out from reference TRBV30 and TRBJ1-5, the complete variable domain reads SQTIHQWPATLVQPVGSPLSLECTVEGTSNPNLYWYRQAAGRGLQLLFYSVGIGQISSEVPQNLSASRPQDRQFILSSKKLLLSDSGFYLCAWSPGDLTYQPQHFGDGTRLSIL.

This clone was seen just once. The chain uses TRBV4-3 and TRBJ2-3; possible D gene TRBD1, 5 bases. The V end was cut by 2 bases, the J end by 1 base, with 10 bases between. This CDR3 spans 15 amino acids. Looked up from germline, CDR1 is LGHNA and CDR2 is YSLEER. CDR3 nucleotide sequence: TGCGCCAGCAGCCAACTCCCCAGGGGCACAGATACGCAGTATTTT. As protein: CASSQLPRGTDTQYF.

V usage is TRBV27 and J usage is TRBJ1-1; D is unresolved. Germline assignment: CDR1 MNHEY and CDR2 SMNVEV (reference sequence). The CDR3 has 15 amino acids. V was pared by 3 bases and J by 4 bases, with 15 bases between. The CDR3 loop reads CASSFSPFRGTEAFF. In nucleotides, the CDR3 is TGTGCCAGCAGTTTCTCCCCGTTTCGAGGCACTGAAGCTTTCTTT.

The gene calls are TRBV10-3 and TRBJ2-7, with TRBD2 matching over 15 bases. Per germline, CDR1 ENHRY and CDR2 SYGVKD. This CDR3 has 15 residues. Trimming took 8 bases from V and 1 from J; bases not matched to a gene: 3. CDR3 protein: CAIRTSGRGSYEQYF. The DNA of the CDR3 is TGTGCCATCCGGACTAGCGGGAGGGGATCCTACGAGCAGTACTTC.

This chain links TRBV7-9 with TRBJ2-6; D not certain. Germline CDR1 is SEHNR and CDR2 is FQNEAQ (reference sequence). V lost 5 bases to trimming and J lost 0 bases, with 8 bases between them. The CDR3 spans 15 residues. The CDR3 nucleotides are TGTGCCAGCAGCCCCCGGATCTCTGGGGCCAACGTCCTGACTTTC. This translates into CASSPRISGANVLTF.

This rearrangement joins TRBV11-2 to TRBJ2-7; TRBD1 matches at 7 bases. V shed 8 bases, J shed 1 base, and the junction held 2 bases outside the gene matches. The CDR3 consists of 12 residues. Germline V gene sequence: CDR1 SGHAT, CDR2 FQNNGV. CDR3 DNA: TGTGCCAGCTCGGGACAGTCCTACGAGCAGTACTTC. This translates into CASSGQSYEQYF. Full variable domain (remainder filled in from reference TRBV11-2 and TRBJ2-7): EAGVAQSPRYKIIEKRQSVAFWCNPISGHATLYWYQQILGQGPKLLIQFQNNGVVDDSQLPKDRFSAERLKGVDSTLKIQPAKLEDSAVYLCASSGQSYEQYFGPGTRLTVT.

The rearrangement uses TRBV13 and TRBJ2-2, with D perhaps matching TRBD2 (5 bases). Trimming took off 4 bases at V and 2 bases at J, with 8 bases between the two ends. Germline assignment: CDR1 PRHDT and CDR2 FYEKMQ (reference sequence). The CDR3 contains 14 residues. CDR3 residues: CASSYGINTGELFF. CDR3 DNA sequence: TGTGCCAGCAGCTACGGGATCAACACCGGGGAGCTGTTTTTT.